This record concerns one TCR beta chain sequence. This sample was included in a study of OX40 agonist ivuxolimab in advanced cancers. Produced via immunoSEQ multiplex PCR; TCRdb's table is partial and in-frame only. The table shows 55,000 to 65,000 clones, with approximately 90% occurring only once. Germline V gene sequence: CDR1 SNHLY, CDR2 FYNNEI. The V end was cut by 1 base, the J end by 7 bases, with 1 base between. The length of the CDR3 is 10 residues. The TCR originated in an adult with an advanced solid tumor such as melanoma, head and neck, liver or kidney cancer. Source: CD4+ or CD8+ T cells sorted from blood, taken in a trial of the OX40 agonist ivuxolimab. The V call is TRBV2, the J call TRBJ1-1, with unresolved D. The CDR3 bases are TGTGCCAGCAGTGAAGATGAAGCTTTCTTT. Amino acid sequence: CASSEDEAFF.